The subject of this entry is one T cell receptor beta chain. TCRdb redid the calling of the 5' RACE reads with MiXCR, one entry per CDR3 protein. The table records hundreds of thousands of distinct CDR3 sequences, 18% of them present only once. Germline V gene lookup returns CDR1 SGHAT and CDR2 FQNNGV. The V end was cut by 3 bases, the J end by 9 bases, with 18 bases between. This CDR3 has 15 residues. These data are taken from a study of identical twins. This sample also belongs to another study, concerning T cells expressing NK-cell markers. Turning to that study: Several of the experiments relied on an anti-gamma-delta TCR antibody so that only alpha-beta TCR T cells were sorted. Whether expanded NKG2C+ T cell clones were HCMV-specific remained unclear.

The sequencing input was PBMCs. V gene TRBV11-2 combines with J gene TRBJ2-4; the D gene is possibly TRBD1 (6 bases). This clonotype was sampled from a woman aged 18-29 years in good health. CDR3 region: CASSLEGQSGFIQYF. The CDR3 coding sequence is TGTGCCAGCAGCTTGGAAGGACAGTCGGGGTTCATTCAGTACTTC.